One and the same sample provided the 14 T cell receptor beta chains below, sequenced in a study of T cell repertoires in cytomegalovirus infection. From the reads, TCRdb called clonotypes with MiXCR, one entry per CDR3 protein. The sample shows just under 300,000 distinct CDR3 sequences, 8% to 10% of them seen only once. Sequenced input: PBMCs. All receptors derive from a human donor in good health (CMV status not recorded). Some clones in this sample may be carry-over from other donors' samples.

This clonotype was recorded at least ten times. The V gene is TRBV19, the J gene TRBJ2-6; the D is unclear. The germline V gene has CDR1 LNHDA and CDR2 SQIVND (reference sequence). The CDR3 length is 15 residues. V lost 7 bases, J lost 0 bases, and 10 bases lay in between. The CDR3 protein is CASNPRTSGANVLTF. The CDR3, as DNA: TGTGCCAGTAACCCCCGGACCTCTGGGGCCAACGTCCTGACTTTC.

This clonotype was seen repeatedly, ten times or more. The chain carries TRBV7-2 and TRBJ2-7; 11 bases map to TRBD2. The CDR3 has 13 residues. V lost 1 base and J lost 7; bases outside the gene matches: 0. CDR1 is SGHTA and CDR2 is FQGNSA in the germline V gene. As DNA, the CDR3 is TGTGCCAGCAGCTTAGGACTAGCGGGAGAGCAGTACGTC. Protein sequence: CASSLGLAGEQYV.

The CDR3 region has the DNA TGTGCCACCAGTGATGGAGGGGGGGGCATAGGAGAGACCCAGTACTTC. It is translated as CATSDGGGGIGETQYF. The chain combines TRBV24-1 with TRBJ2-5; D may be TRBD2 (7 bases). CDR3 length: 16 residues. CDR1 KGHDR and CDR2 SFDVKD come from the germline V gene. Trimming cost V 3 bases and J 4 bases, with 17 bases left between them.

This clonotype was seen a handful of times. The V and J genes are TRBV28 and TRBJ2-6, with a weak D call TRBD2 (5 bases). V was clipped by 3 bases and J by 2 bases, with 11 bases between them. Germline-derived CDR1 and CDR2 are MDHEN and SYDVKM. The CDR3 loop spans 16 amino acids. The CDR3 DNA sequence: TGTGCCAGCAGTTTTTCGGGGAATACTGGGGCCAACGTCCTGACTTTC. This translates into CASSFSGNTGANVLTF. The full variable domain, rest sourced from reference TRBV28 and TRBJ2-6, is DVKVTQSSRYLVKRTGEKVFLECVQDMDHENMFWYRQDPGLGLRLIYFSYDVKMKEKGDIPEGYSVSREKKERFSLILESASTNQTSMYLCASSFSGNTGANVLTFGAGSRLTVL.

This clonotype has at least ten counts. This chain joins TRBV7-8 and TRBJ2-3; no clear D. This CDR3 region has 17 residues. In germline, CDR1 is SGHVS, CDR2 FQNEAQ. Trimming left V 7 bases short and J 1 base short, with 21 bases between. The CDR3 DNA is TGTGCCAGCATCCCGTCCCCACACTTTATTCGCACAGATACGCAGTATTTT. Protein product: CASIPSPHFIRTDTQYF. Full variable domain (rest looked up from reference TRBV7-8 and TRBJ2-3): GAGVSQSPRYKVAKRGQDVALRCDPISGHVSLFWYQQALGQGPEFLTYFQNEAQLDKSGLPSDRFFAERPEGSVSTLKIQRTQQEDSAVYLCASIPSPHFIRTDTQYFGPGTRLTVL.

This clonotype was recorded at least ten times. The genes are TRBV7-9 and TRBJ1-6, with unresolved D. Trimming stripped 3 bases from V and 8 bases from J, with 11 bases between. CDR1 is SEHNR and CDR2 is FQNEAQ in the germline V gene (reference sequence). The CDR3 totals 14 residues. CDR3 sequence reads: CASSLGSLYSPLHF. For the CDR3, the DNA is TGTGCCAGCAGCTTGGGCAGCTTGTATTCACCCCTCCACTTT.

This clonotype has ten or more counts. The V gene is TRBV20-1, the J gene TRBJ2-7, with 9 nucleotides matching TRBD2. J gave up 4 bases and V 5 bases, and 12 bases lay outside the gene matches. The CDR3 has 15 amino acids. Germline V gene data show CDR1 as DFQATT and CDR2 as SNEGSKA (reference sequence). CDR3: CSAAKSGGPLYEQYF. In DNA form, the CDR3 reads TGCAGTGCTGCCAAGAGCGGGGGGCCTTTGTACGAGCAGTACTTC.

This clonotype was counted a few times. The chain links TRBV7-9 to TRBJ1-2; D is undetermined. CDR3 size: 14 residues. The V and J ends lost 4 bases and 6 bases respectively, with 15 bases between them. CDR1 and CDR2 (germline): SEHNR, FQNEAQ (reference sequence). CDR3 bases: TGTGCCAGCAGCTCCATGGTGGCGCTTCATGGCTACACCTTC. It translates to CASSSMVALHGYTF. The full variable domain, completed using reference TRBV7-9 and TRBJ1-2, is DTGVSQNPRHKITKRGQNVTFRCDPISEHNRLYWYRQTLGQGPEFLTYFQNEAQLEKSRLLSDRFSAERPKGSFSTLEIQRTEQGDSAMYLCASSSMVALHGYTFGSGTRLTVV.

This clonotype was observed a few times. This chain joins TRBV2 and TRBJ2-1; TRBD2 agrees at 7 bases. CDR3 size: 14 residues. Losses at the gene ends were 5 bases for V and 6 bases for J; bases not matched to a gene: 7. The germline CDR1 and CDR2 sequences are SNHLY and FYNNEI. This CDR3 reads CASSTSGALNEQFF. The CDR3 DNA sequence: TGTGCCAGCAGTACCAGCGGGGCCCTCAATGAGCAGTTCTTC.

This clonotype was found many times. The chain has TRBV12-3 or TRBV12-4 and TRBJ1-2, with a possible D match to TRBD1 (5 bases). V lost 6 bases to trimming and J lost 5 bases, with 13 bases between them. The CDR3 totals 13 residues. CDR3 coding DNA: TGTGCCAGCAGCATAGACAGTCCTTATGGCTACACCTTC. Translating it yields CASSIDSPYGYTF.

This clonotype has ten or more counts. The rearrangement joins TRBV28 to TRBJ2-5, with TRBD1 identical over 8 bases. The germline V gene encodes CDR1 MDHEN and CDR2 SYDVKM. Trimming cost V 4 bases and J 1 base; bases outside gene matches: 2. The length of the CDR3 is 14 residues. This chain's CDR3 is CASSSGQAQETQYF. The CDR3 DNA reads TGTGCCAGCAGTTCGGGACAGGCCCAAGAGACCCAGTACTTC.

The table lists this clonotype with many counts. V is TRBV28 and J is TRBJ1-1; D is ambiguous. V was pared by 8 bases and J by 7 bases, with 11 bases between. The CDR3 is 11 amino acids. CDR1 is MDHEN and CDR2 is SYDVKM in the germline V gene. The CDR3 DNA follows: TGTGCCAGCGAATTCTACGGTGAAGCTTTCTTT. Residues: CASEFYGEAFF. The variable domain in full, with the rest retrieved from reference TRBV28 and TRBJ1-1, is DVKVTQSSRYLVKRTGEKVFLECVQDMDHENMFWYRQDPGLGLRLIYFSYDVKMKEKGDIPEGYSVSREKKERFSLILESASTNQTSMYLCASEFYGEAFFGQGTRLTVV.

This clonotype was seen repeatedly, ten times or more. The chain carries TRBV6-5 and TRBJ2-7, with D tentatively TRBD1 (5 bases). The V gene lost 3 bases and the J gene lost 5 bases, with 14 bases spanning the gap. From germline, CDR1 is MNHEY and CDR2 SVGAGI. CDR3 length equals 14 residues. The CDR3 region is CASSYSREGNEQYV. The CDR3 DNA sequence: TGTGCCAGCAGTTATAGCAGGGAAGGGAACGAGCAGTACGTC.

The sample holds many counts of this clonotype. This sequence joins TRBV28 and TRBJ2-5; D not certain. The V end was cut by 7 bases, the J end by 5 bases, with 11 bases between. The germline CDR1 and CDR2 sequences are MDHEN and SYDVKM. The CDR3 length is 12 residues. Here the CDR3 reads CASTGVRETQYF. The CDR3 DNA reads TGTGCCAGCACCGGCGTGAGGGAGACCCAGTACTTC.